Here is one T cell receptor (beta chain) with its context. These data come from a study of blood T cell repertoires in COVID-19. Study at large: COVID-19 samples, acute and convalescent, were from the United States, Italy and Spain. PBMCs, B-cell-depleted T cells, or T cells were the source of the cDNA or gDNA that made up the material.

The CDR3 length is 14 residues. Germline loops: CDR1 MNHEY, CDR2 SVGAGI. Trimming took 5 bases from V and 0 from J, leaving 10 bases between them. Source study methods: It was from reference gene primer amplification that nucleated cell counts were estimated. Assay: immunoSEQ multiplex PCR; the TCRdb copy retains only in-frame clones and omits some. The V and J calls and clone size come from that table; D and trimming were worked out from the DNA. The table lists some 190,000 clones, more than 70% of them singletons, with about 1.7% in the top ten. The sequencing sample was made of peripheral blood. The TCR originated in a man between 18 and 29 years old with active or convalescent COVID-19. The rearrangement uses TRBV6-5 and TRBJ1-2; D remains unclear. The CDR3 region is CASSSEDSNYGYTF. The CDR3 nucleotides read TGTGCCAGCAGTAGCGAGGATTCTAACTATGGCTACACCTTC.